The present T cell receptor (beta chain) was sequenced within a study of T cell changes during pregnancy in multiple sclerosis. The protocol was immunoSEQ multiplex PCR, while the TCRdb copy is restricted to in-frame clones and leaves out a portion. Of some 40,000 clones in the sample, 75% to 95% are singletons; the top ten hold about 0.4%. There are 15 residues in the CDR3. The rearrangement uses TRBV7-5 and TRBJ2-1; the table assigns TRBD1, which was not confirmed against the DNA. TRBV7-5 is a pseudogene locus. Sequenced here: CD4+ T cells from peripheral blood mononuclear cells, sampled in the third trimester of pregnancy. The sequence was obtained from a female donor in good health, enrolled as a control in a pregnancy study. In DNA form, the CDR3 reads TGTGCCAGAAGCACGGACTTACGGGACAACAATGAGCAGTTCTTC. Protein product: CARSTDLRDNNEQFF.